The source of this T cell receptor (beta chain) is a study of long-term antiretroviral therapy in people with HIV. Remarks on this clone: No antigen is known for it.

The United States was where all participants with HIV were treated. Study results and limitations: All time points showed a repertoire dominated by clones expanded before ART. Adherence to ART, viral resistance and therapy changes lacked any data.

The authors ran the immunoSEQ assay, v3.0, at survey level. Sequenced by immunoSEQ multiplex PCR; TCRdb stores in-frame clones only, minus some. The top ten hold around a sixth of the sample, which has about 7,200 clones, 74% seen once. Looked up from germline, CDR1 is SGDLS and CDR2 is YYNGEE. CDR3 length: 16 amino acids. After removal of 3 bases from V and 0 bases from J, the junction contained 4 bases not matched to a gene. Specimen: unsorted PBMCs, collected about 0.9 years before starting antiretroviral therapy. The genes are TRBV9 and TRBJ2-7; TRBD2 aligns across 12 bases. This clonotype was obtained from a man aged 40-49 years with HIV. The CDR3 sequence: CASSGGLAGSSYEQYF. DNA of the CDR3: TGTGCCAGCAGCGGCGGACTAGCGGGAAGCTCCTACGAGCAGTACTTC.